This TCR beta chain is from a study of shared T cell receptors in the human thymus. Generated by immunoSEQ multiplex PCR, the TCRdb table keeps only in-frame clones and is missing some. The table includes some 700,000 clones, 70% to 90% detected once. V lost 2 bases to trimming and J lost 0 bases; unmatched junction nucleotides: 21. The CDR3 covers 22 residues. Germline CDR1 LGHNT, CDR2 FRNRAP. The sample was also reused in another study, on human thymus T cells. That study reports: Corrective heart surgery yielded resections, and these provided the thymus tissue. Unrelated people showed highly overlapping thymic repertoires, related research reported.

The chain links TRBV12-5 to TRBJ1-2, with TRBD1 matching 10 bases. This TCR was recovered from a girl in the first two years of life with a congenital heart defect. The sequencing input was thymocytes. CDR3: CASGLTPGQGYPPKAPNYGYTF. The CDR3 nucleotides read TGTGCTAGTGGTTTGACCCCGGGACAGGGGTATCCACCCAAGGCGCCTAACTATGGCTACACCTTC.